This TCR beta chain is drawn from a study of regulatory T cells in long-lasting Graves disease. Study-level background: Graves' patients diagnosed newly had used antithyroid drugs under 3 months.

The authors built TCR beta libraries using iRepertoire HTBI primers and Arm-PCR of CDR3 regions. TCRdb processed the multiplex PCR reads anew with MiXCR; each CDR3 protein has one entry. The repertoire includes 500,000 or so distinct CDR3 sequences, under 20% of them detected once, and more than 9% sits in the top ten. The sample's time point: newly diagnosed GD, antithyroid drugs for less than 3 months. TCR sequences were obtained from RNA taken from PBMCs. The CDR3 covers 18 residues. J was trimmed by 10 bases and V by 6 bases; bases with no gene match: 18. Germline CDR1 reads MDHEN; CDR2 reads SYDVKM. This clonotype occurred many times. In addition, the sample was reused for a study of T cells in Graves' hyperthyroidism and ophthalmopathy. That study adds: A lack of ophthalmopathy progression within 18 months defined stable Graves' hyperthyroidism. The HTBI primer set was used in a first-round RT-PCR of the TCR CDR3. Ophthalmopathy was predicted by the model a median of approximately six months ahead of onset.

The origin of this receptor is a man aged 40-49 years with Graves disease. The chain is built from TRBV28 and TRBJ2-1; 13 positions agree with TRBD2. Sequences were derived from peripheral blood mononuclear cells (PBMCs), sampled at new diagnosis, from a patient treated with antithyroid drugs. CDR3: CASSRLAGLAGHRPEQFF. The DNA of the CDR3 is TGTGCCAGCAGCCGACTCGCGGGACTAGCGGGACATAGACCCGAGCAGTTCTTC.